These T cell receptor beta chains were read from a single sample in a study of T cell clones after liver transplantation. Repertoires were generated with immunoSEQ multiplex PCR, while TCRdb's copy carries only in-frame clones and drops some. The sample holds tens of thousands of clones; over 85% are singletons and the top ten take about 24%. The sample consisted of CD8+ T cells from blood, taken 12 months after liver transplant. Receptor source: a human patient who received a liver transplant. Some T cells may have originated in the graft donor. Both conserved end residues are trimmed from each CDR3.

>TRBJ2-3|TRBV6-6
ASLPPEGGTQY
>TRBJ2-7|TRBV10-3
ASRGLAIEQY
>TRBJ1-2|TRBV5-6
ASSWPGQARGGYT
>TRBJ1-1|TRBV30
AWSDDTEAF
>TRBJ2-1|TRBV2
ASSLTSGNEQF
>TRBJ2-7|TRBV27
ASSSSRGTPNYEQY
>TRBJ2-1|TRBV27
ASSLRGSSIYNEQF
>TRBJ2-5|TRBV4-1
ASSQDPGGETQY
>TRBJ2-5|TRBV27
ASSLSPGAFQETQY
>TRBJ1-1|TRBV7-9
ASSPQGSEAF
>TRBJ1-2|TRBV11-2
ASSSWDTRANYGYT
>TRBJ2-7|TRBV25-1
ASTRGGNSEQY
>TRBJ2-1|TRBV11-3
ASSLEMGRGSSYNEQF
>TRBJ2-7|TRBV11-2
ASSGPGTTTYEQY
>TRBJ1-3|TRBV7-2
ASSLGDSSGNTIY
>TRBJ2-1|TRBV11-2
ASSLAWRANEQF